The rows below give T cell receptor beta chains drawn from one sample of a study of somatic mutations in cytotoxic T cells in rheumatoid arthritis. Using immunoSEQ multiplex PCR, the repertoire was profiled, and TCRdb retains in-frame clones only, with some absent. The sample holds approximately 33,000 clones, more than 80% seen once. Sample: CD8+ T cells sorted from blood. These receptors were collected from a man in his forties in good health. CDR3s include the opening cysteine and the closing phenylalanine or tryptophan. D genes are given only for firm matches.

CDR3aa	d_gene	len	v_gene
CASSLSFGGEQFF	NA	13	TRBV27
CASSVAWGDGELFF	NA	14	TRBV9
CASSPRTGAGTEAFF	TRBD1	15	TRBV27
CAISGTGGNTEAFF	TRBD1	14	TRBV10-3
CASSPGLAGAGTGELFF	TRBD2	17	TRBV18
CASSWLAGGGTDTQYF	TRBD2	16	TRBV6-6
CASSEPGQSQETQYF	TRBD1	15	TRBV2
CASSPPTDTQYF	NA	12	TRBV9
CASSLGTSLTSEQYF	TRBD2	15	TRBV11-1
CASSLGPTGELFF	NA	13	TRBV7-9
CASSQEGGLRIQYF	NA	14	TRBV4-1
CSVGGVGTYYEQYF	NA	14	TRBV29-1
CASSSRGGTDTQYF	TRBD2	14	TRBV9
CASSFGDSTPLHF	NA	13	TRBV7-9
CASSSHDRGSVAGDTQYF	NA	18	TRBV7-6
CASSARISYEQYF	NA	13	TRBV27
CASSDLIGSGDRSYEQYF	NA	18	TRBV2
CASRPDRVRAGTDTQYF	NA	17	TRBV7-9
CASSWTEGYEAFF	NA	13	TRBV2
CASSTLGGANVLTF	NA	14	TRBV27
CASSVEPGENYGYTF	NA	15	TRBV9
CASSQVGGYEQYF	NA	13	TRBV14
CASSGARDIQYF	NA	12	TRBV25-1
CASSDRDRGYTDTQYF	TRBD1	16	TRBV25-1
CATSRDTGRLYEQYF	NA	15	TRBV15
CASRLLADLTDTQYF	TRBD2	15	TRBV2
CASSLLSRGDNEQFF	NA	15	TRBV27
CAWSVVQNQPQHF	NA	13	TRBV30
CASSLTTGIYEQYF	NA	14	TRBV28
CASSPTRDSYNEQFF	NA	15	TRBV27
CASSLGGSRETQYF	TRBD2	14	TRBV27
CASTPGTSGIYEQYF	TRBD2	15	TRBV5-4
CASSPRTSGRRNEQFF	TRBD2	16	TRBV7-9
CARSLKRKNSNQPQHF	NA	16	TRBV7-5
CASSDSGNTEAFF	NA	13	TRBV6-4
CASSLTTGTNVLTF	NA	14	TRBV27
CASSLVGVRGEQYF	NA	14	TRBV11-2
CASRITGTGVYGYTF	TRBD1	15	TRBV19
CAWRPAGGPAYEQYF	TRBD2	15	TRBV30